This section outlines one T cell receptor (beta chain) sequence together with its context. Reverse transcription of roughly 0.5 to 1 ug RNA was performed with random hexamers. Amplification of TCR beta CDR3 across 54 Vbeta and 13 Jbeta was performed with immunoSEQ multiplex PCR. TCRdb itself ran the immunoSEQ multiplex PCR reads through MiXCR, one entry per CDR3 protein. Here the sample spans 160,000 or so distinct CDR3 sequences, approximately 94% being singletons. Patients with stable or active relapsing-remitting disease, all of them treatment-naive, made up the multiple sclerosis controls. This entry belongs to a study of CD8 T cells in Susac syndrome. With V trimmed by 5 bases and J by 2 bases, 10 bases remained unmatched. CDR3 length equals 17 residues. From germline, CDR1 is SGHRS and CDR2 YFSETQ.

Material: CD8+ T cells from PBMCs. The rearrangement joins TRBV5-1 to TRBJ1-6, with 7 bases fitting TRBD1. This receptor was taken from a human donor with multiple sclerosis. CDR3 amino acids: CASRRETGTAYNSPLHF. The DNA for the CDR3 is TGCGCCAGCAGACGCGAAACCGGGACAGCCTATAATTCACCCCTCCACTTT.